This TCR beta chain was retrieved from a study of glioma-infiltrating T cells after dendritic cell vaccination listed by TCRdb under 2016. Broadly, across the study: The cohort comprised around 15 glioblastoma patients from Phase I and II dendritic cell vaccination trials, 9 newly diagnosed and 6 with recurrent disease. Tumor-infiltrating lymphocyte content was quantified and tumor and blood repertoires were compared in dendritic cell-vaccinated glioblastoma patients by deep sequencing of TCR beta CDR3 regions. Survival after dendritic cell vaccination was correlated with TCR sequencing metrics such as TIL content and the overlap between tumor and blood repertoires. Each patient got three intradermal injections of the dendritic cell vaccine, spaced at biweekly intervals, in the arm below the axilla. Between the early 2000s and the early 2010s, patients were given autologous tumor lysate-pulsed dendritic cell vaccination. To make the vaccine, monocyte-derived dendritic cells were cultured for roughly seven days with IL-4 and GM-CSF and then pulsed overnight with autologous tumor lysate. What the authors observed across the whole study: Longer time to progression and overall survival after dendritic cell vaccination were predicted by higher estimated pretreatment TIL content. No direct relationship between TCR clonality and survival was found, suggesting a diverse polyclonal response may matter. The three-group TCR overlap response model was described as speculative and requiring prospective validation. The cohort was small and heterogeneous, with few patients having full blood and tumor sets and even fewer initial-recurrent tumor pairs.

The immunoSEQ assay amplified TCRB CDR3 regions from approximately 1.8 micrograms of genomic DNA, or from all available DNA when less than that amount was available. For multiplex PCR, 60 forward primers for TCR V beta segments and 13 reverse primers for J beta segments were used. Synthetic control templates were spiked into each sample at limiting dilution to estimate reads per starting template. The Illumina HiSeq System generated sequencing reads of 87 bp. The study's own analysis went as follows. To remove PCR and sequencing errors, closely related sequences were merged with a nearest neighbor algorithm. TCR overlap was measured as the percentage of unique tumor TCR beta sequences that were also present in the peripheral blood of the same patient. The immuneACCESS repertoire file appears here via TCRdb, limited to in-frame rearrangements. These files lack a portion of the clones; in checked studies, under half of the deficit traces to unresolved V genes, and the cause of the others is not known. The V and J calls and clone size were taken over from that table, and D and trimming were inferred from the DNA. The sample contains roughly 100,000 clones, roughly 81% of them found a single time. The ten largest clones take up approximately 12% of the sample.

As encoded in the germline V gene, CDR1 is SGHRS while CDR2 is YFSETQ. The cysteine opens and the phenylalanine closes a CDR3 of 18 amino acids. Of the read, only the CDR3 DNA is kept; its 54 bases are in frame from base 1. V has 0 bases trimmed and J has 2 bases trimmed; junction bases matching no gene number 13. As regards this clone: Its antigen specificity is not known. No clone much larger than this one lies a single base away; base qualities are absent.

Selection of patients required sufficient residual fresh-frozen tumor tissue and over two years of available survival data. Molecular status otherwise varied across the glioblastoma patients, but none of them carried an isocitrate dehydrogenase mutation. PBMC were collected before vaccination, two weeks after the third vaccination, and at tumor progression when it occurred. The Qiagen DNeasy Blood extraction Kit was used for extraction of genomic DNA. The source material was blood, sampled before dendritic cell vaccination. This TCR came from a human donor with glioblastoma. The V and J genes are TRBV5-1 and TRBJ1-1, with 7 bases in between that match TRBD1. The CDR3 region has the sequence CASSLATLRQGINTEAFF. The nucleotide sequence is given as TGCGCCAGCAGCTTGGCTACTTTAAGACAGGGAATTAACACTGAAGCTTTCTTT. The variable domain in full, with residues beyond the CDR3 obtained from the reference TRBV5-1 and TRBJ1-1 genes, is KAGVTQTPRYLIKTRGQQVTLSCSPISGHRSVSWYQQTPGQGLQFLFEYFSETQRNKGNFPGRFSGRQFSNSRSEMNVSTLELGDSALYLCASSLATLRQGINTEAFFGQGTRLTVV.